The 14 T cell receptor beta chains in this list originate from one sample, sequenced in a study of vaccination effects on CD4 cells after COVID-19. Investigators separated out CD4+ T cells once about eleven days of culture had passed. Vaccine administered to participants consisted of two doses of either BNT162b2 or mRNA-1273. No antigens are known for them. Sequencing was performed with immunoSEQ multiplex PCR; in TCRdb, only in-frame clones are kept and a portion is missing. Altogether approximately 47,000 clones are present, about 70% being singletons, with the ten largest covering 6% to 7%. The sample consisted of CD4+ T cells from PBMCs cultured without peptide, taken after COVID-19 vaccination. The receptor source for this set is a human donor who received a COVID-19 vaccine.

V is TRBV27 and J is TRBJ2-1; 9 bases line up with TRBD2. Trimming cost V 2 bases and J 6 bases; bases outside gene matches: 5. The CDR3 is 15 residues long. CDR1 and CDR2 (germline): MNHEY, SMNVEV (reference sequence). CDR3 nucleotide sequence: TGTGCCAGCAGTTTAGGGCTAGCGGGACCCAATGAGCAGTTCTTC. Its translation is CASSLGLAGPNEQFF.

This chain links TRBV7-9 with TRBJ2-5; 14 nucleotides agree with TRBD2. The CDR3 is made up of 19 amino acids. CDR1 and CDR2 (germline): SEHNR, FQNEAQ (reference sequence). Trimming removed 4 bases from V and 2 bases from J; junction bases left unmatched: 12. CDR3: CASSSGWTSGRSGQETQYF. CDR3 bases: TGTGCCAGCAGCTCGGGATGGACTAGCGGGAGGTCGGGACAAGAGACCCAGTACTTC.

This clone came up a few times. The rearrangement links TRBV27 to TRBJ2-1; the D gene is possibly TRBD2 (6 bases). Germline values: CDR1 MNHEY, CDR2 SMNVEV (reference sequence). V was pared by 5 bases and J by 5 bases, with 10 bases between. CDR3 length equals 13 residues. This CDR3 reads CASSTSSDNEQFF. In DNA form, the CDR3 reads TGTGCCAGCAGTACCTCTAGCGACAATGAGCAGTTCTTC.

This clone was counted only a few times. The rearrangement uses TRBV9 and TRBJ1-1; no firm D call. Between the trimmed V and J ends, which lost 4 bases and 3 bases, there was a span of 7 bases. CDR1 SGDLS and CDR2 YYNGEE come from the germline V gene. This CDR3 is built from 12 residues. CDR3 nucleotides: TGTGCCAGCAGCTACGGAGACACTGAAGCTTTCTTT. Protein product: CASSYGDTEAFF.

The rearrangement uses TRBV27 and TRBJ1-2, with D perhaps TRBD1 (5 bases). The CDR3 consists of 19 residues. Germline loops: CDR1 MNHEY, CDR2 SMNVEV (reference sequence). Trimming took 1 base from V and 5 from J, leaving 26 bases between them. CDR3 loop: CASSLWFKVGAGSLYGYTF. CDR3 DNA: TGTGCCAGCAGTTTATGGTTTAAGGTTGGGGCAGGGTCGCTTTATGGCTACACCTTC.

This chain joins TRBV2 and TRBJ1-1; D unclear. There are 12 residues in the CDR3. V shed 7 bases and J shed 5 bases, with 11 bases lying between them. From germline, CDR1 is SNHLY and CDR2 FYNNEI. In nucleotides, the CDR3 is TGTGCCAGCATGTGGATCTTTACTGAAGCTTTCTTT. Translated, it gives CASMWIFTEAFF. Supplemented by reference TRBV2 and TRBJ1-1, the full variable domain reads EPEVTQTPSHQVTQMGQEVILRCVPISNHLYFYWYRQILGQKVEFLVSFYNNEISEKSEIFDDQFSVERPDGSNFTLKIRSTKLEDSAMYFCASMWIFTEAFFGQGTRLTVV.

The genes are TRBV19 and TRBJ1-1; 9 bases line up with TRBD1. Per germline, CDR1 LNHDA and CDR2 SQIVND (reference sequence). V lost 3 bases, J lost 6 bases, and 5 bases stayed unmatched. This CDR3 comprises 14 residues. CDR3 in DNA: TGTGCCAGTAGTATCGGACAGGGGATAGCTGAAGCTTTCTTT. Protein product: CASSIGQGIAEAFF.

The chain recombines TRBV15 with TRBJ2-1; perhaps TRBD2 as D (6 bases). Germline-derived CDR1 and CDR2 are LNHNV and YYDKDF (reference sequence). The CDR3 runs to 15 residues. Trimming took off 0 bases at V and 3 bases at J, with 9 bases between the two ends. The DNA for the CDR3 is TGTGCCACCAGCAGAGAGCAGGGAGGCTACAATGAGCAGTTCTTC. Residues: CATSREQGGYNEQFF.

CDR3 coding DNA: TGTGCCAGCAGCCAGGTCGGGAATCAAGAGACCCAGTACTTC. It specifies CASSQVGNQETQYF. The genes are TRBV3-1 (or the pseudogene TRBV3-2) and TRBJ2-5; D is perhaps TRBD2 (5 bases). CDR3 length equals 14 residues. Per the germline V gene, CDR1 is LGHDT and CDR2 is YNNKEL (reference sequence). Trimming shortened V by 3 bases and J by 2 bases, and 10 bases separated the two germline ends.

This clone was detected only a few times. V usage is TRBV3-1 (or the pseudogene TRBV3-2) and J usage is TRBJ2-3, with 8 bases identical to TRBD2. CDR1 and CDR2 (germline): LGHDT, YNNKEL (reference sequence). Unmatched junction bases numbered 6, after V lost 0 bases and J lost 1 base. The CDR3 spans 17 residues. The CDR3 nucleotides are TGTGCCAGCAGCCAAGAGGGCGGGGGGCCCCGCACAGATACGCAGTATTTT. Translated, it gives CASSQEGGGPRTDTQYF.

This chain links TRBV29-1 with TRBJ1-2; TRBD1 is a possible D gene (6 bases). Per germline, CDR1 SQVTM and CDR2 ANQGSEA. The germline V and J ends were trimmed by 3 bases and 5 bases, with 13 bases remaining between them. CDR3 length: 13 residues. This CDR3 is CSVDGGAGYGYTF. Written as DNA, the CDR3 is TGCAGCGTTGATGGGGGGGCGGGTTATGGCTACACCTTC.

This clone has a single count. The V gene is TRBV24-1, the J gene TRBJ2-1; 11 nucleotides agree with TRBD2. Germline values: CDR1 KGHDR, CDR2 SFDVKD. The CDR3 covers 16 residues. The junction had 5 bases not matched to a gene; V was cut back by 4 bases and J by 4 bases. CDR3: CATSDPGLADYNEQFF. In DNA form, the CDR3 reads TGTGCCACCAGTGACCCGGGACTAGCGGATTACAATGAGCAGTTCTTC.

The chain uses TRBV6-5 and TRBJ2-5; D is possibly TRBD2 (6 bases). In germline, CDR1 is MNHEY, CDR2 SVGAGI. The length of the CDR3 is 13 residues. The ends were cut back, 6 bases at V and 2 bases at J, with 10 bases in the middle. The CDR3 DNA reads TGTGCCAGCAGGGCTGGAGGGCAAGAGACCCAGTACTTC. Amino acids: CASRAGGQETQYF.

This clone has only a few counts. The chain is built from TRBV2 and TRBJ1-5; 8 bases line up with TRBD1. Germline loops: CDR1 SNHLY, CDR2 FYNNEI. Germline trimming cut 8 bases from V and 2 bases from J; bases unmatched to any gene: 14. The CDR3 contains 17 residues. CDR3 protein: CASDVDRVRGGNQPQHF. CDR3 nucleotide sequence: TGTGCCAGCGATGTGGACAGGGTCAGGGGAGGCAATCAGCCCCAGCATTTT.